These 17 T cell receptor beta chains came from one sample sequenced in a study of T-cell memory formation after mild COVID-19. From the 5' RACE reads, TCRdb called clonotypes with MiXCR, one entry per CDR3 protein. Of around 500,000 distinct CDR3 sequences listed, approximately 18% are singletons. Sample: PBMCs or a T cell subset sorted from them (not recorded which). The receptors were sampled from an adult woman who had mild COVID-19 (a few samples of this study predate the infection). Cell type and time point are not known.

The chain couples TRBV12-3 or TRBV12-4 to TRBJ2-7, with D uncertain. The V end lost 7 bases, the J end lost 1 base, and 17 bases lay between the germline ends. This CDR3 has 15 residues. CDR3 nucleotides: TGTGCCAGCACCCTTAGTAGTAGGAGTTCCTACGAGCAGTACTTC. It is translated as CASTLSSRSSYEQYF.

This rearrangement joins TRBV20-1 to TRBJ2-7; 12 bases match TRBD2. With 6 bases clipped from V and 2 bases from J, the junction kept 8 bases outside the gene matches. The V gene's germline CDR1 is DFQATT and CDR2 SNEGSKA (reference sequence). CDR3 length: 15 residues. CDR3 nucleotides: TGCAGTGCCCCGGAGGCTAGCGGGAGGGCCTACGAGCAGTACTTC. Translated, it gives CSAPEASGRAYEQYF.

This clonotype was picked up one time. V usage is TRBV6-5 and J usage is TRBJ2-7; D possibly uses TRBD1 or TRBD2 (6 bases each). V gave up 7 bases and J gave up 0 bases, with 13 bases separating them. CDR3 length equals 14 residues. The germline V gene has CDR1 MNHEY and CDR2 SVGAGI. CDR3 in amino acids: CASTTGAVSYEQYF. The CDR3 coding sequence is TGTGCCAGCACCACGGGGGCAGTCTCCTACGAGCAGTACTTC.

In this sample, this clonotype turned up a few times. The V call is TRBV27, the J call TRBJ2-2, with D maybe TRBD2 (6 bases). Germline V gene data show CDR1 as MNHEY and CDR2 as SMNVEV (reference sequence). The length of the CDR3 is 15 residues. Trimming removed 3 bases from V and 6 bases from J, with 14 bases in between. DNA for the CDR3: TGTGCCAGCAGTTTGATCGGGAGTGGACCCGGGGAGCTGTTTTTT. This encodes CASSLIGSGPGELFF.

The chain is built from TRBV20-1 and TRBJ2-7; TRBD1 or TRBD2 may be the D gene (6 bases each). The CDR3 contains 12 residues. V dropped 7 bases and J dropped 0 bases, with 10 bases sitting between them. From germline, CDR1 is DFQATT and CDR2 SNEGSKA (reference sequence). This CDR3 is CSVGGPSYEQYF. In nucleotides, the CDR3 is TGCAGTGTGGGGGGCCCCTCCTACGAGCAGTACTTC.

The genes are TRBV6-1 and TRBJ2-2, with D unresolved. Germline V gene data show CDR1 as MNHNS and CDR2 as SASEGT. The CDR3 consists of 14 residues. V lost 7 bases, J lost 3 bases, and 12 bases lay in between. The CDR3 reads CASIEAPDTGELFF. In nucleotides, the CDR3 is TGTGCCAGCATTGAGGCGCCGGACACCGGGGAGCTGTTTTTT.

The table lists this clonotype with a few counts. The chain links TRBV20-1 to TRBJ1-4; 8 bases align to TRBD1. The CDR3 spans 13 residues. The ends lost 6 bases at V and 8 bases at J; junction bases unmatched: 8. Germline CDR1 DFQATT, CDR2 SNEGSKA (reference sequence). This CDR3 reads CSAGTGVREKLFF. The CDR3 nucleotides are TGCAGTGCCGGGACAGGTGTAAGGGAAAAACTGTTTTTT.

This clonotype was observed a few times. CDR3: CASSLSGILHGYTF. In DNA, the CDR3 is TGTGCCAGCAGCTTATCTGGGATCCTTCATGGCTACACCTTC. The chain employs TRBV7-9 and TRBJ1-2; D remains unclear. CDR3 length: 14 amino acids. CDR1 and CDR2 (germline): SEHNR, FQNEAQ (reference sequence). Deletions cut 2 bases from V and 6 bases from J, with 13 bases between.

V gene TRBV6-6 combines with J gene TRBJ1-1, with no clear D. V was trimmed by 7 bases and J by 3 bases, leaving 12 bases between them. The CDR3 is 13 residues long. Germline V gene sequence: CDR1 MNHNY, CDR2 SVGAGI (reference sequence). CDR3 in DNA: TGTGCCAGCACTCAAGCCGGGGACACTGAAGCTTTCTTT. Protein sequence: CASTQAGDTEAFF.

This clonotype was picked up many times. The chain carries TRBV25-1 and TRBJ2-1; 11 nucleotides match TRBD2. CDR1 MGHDK and CDR2 SYGVNS come from the germline V gene. The trim removed 4 bases at V and 10 bases at J, leaving 21 bases unmatched. The CDR3 is 19 amino acids. The CDR3 nucleotides read TGTGCCAGCAGTGGCATAGGTGGTAGCGGGAGGGCCAGTGGAGTGGAGCAGTTCTTC. Its translation is CASSGIGGSGRASGVEQFF.

The genes are TRBV6-2 or TRBV6-3 and TRBJ2-1; TRBD2 matches 8 bases. The CDR3 extends over 16 amino acids. Germline loops: CDR1 MNHEY, CDR2 SVGEGT. V lost 2 bases, J lost 0 bases, and 3 bases stayed unmatched. The CDR3 DNA reads TGTGCCAGCAGTTACCGGGGGGGGAGCTCCTACAATGAGCAGTTCTTC. It encodes CASSYRGGSSYNEQFF.

This chain links TRBV4-2 with TRBJ2-7, with 8 bases fitting TRBD1. V was clipped by 2 bases and J by 3 bases; unmatched bases: 3. Germline lookup yields CDR1 LGHNA and CDR2 YNFKEQ. The CDR3 spans 14 residues. CDR3 DNA sequence: TGTGCCAGCAGCCAACCGGGACAGGACTACGAGCAGTACTTC. Its protein is CASSQPGQDYEQYF.

This clonotype was seen more than once but under ten times. This rearrangement joins TRBV5-1 to TRBJ2-7, with 10 bases lining up with TRBD1. The CDR3 is made up of 14 amino acids. Germline assignment: CDR1 SGHRS and CDR2 YFSETQ. V lost 3 bases, J lost 5 bases, and 5 bases stayed unmatched. The chain's CDR3 is CASSWGQGSNEQYF. DNA of the CDR3: TGCGCCAGCAGCTGGGGACAGGGGTCCAACGAGCAGTACTTC.

A few counts support this clonotype. This chain links TRBV24-1 with TRBJ2-1; 11 bases fit TRBD1. The V gene's germline CDR1 is KGHDR and CDR2 SFDVKD. The V and J ends lost 5 bases and 4 bases, in that order; junction bases with no gene match: 3. CDR3 length: 15 residues. CDR3 bases: TGTGCCACCAGTGCCGGGACAGGGGGATACAATGAGCAGTTCTTC. It is translated as CATSAGTGGYNEQFF.

This clonotype was observed a handful of times. The chain employs TRBV12-3 or TRBV12-4 and TRBJ1-6, with a weak D call TRBD1 (6 bases). Trimming removed 6 bases from V and 0 bases from J, with 21 bases in between. The CDR3 is made up of 19 amino acids. The CDR3 coding sequence is TGTGCCAGCAGACGAACCCTTGTGGGGGCTAGCTCCTATAATTCACCCCTCCACTTT. Protein: CASRRTLVGASSYNSPLHF.

V is TRBV7-3 and J is TRBJ2-1; perhaps TRBD1 as D (6 bases). Germline CDR1 is SGHTA and CDR2 is FQGTGA. Trimming took off 5 bases at V and 4 bases at J, with 18 bases between the two ends. CDR3 length: 16 amino acids. CDR3 sequence: CASSPQVKGDYNEQFF. Written as DNA, the CDR3 is TGTGCCAGCAGCCCCCAGGTCAAGGGGGATTACAATGAGCAGTTCTTC. Variable domain in full (rest from reference TRBV7-3 and TRBJ2-1): GAGVSQTPSNKVTEKGKYVELRCDPISGHTALYWYRQSLGQGPEFLIYFQGTGAADDSGLPNDRFFAVRPEGSVSTLKIQRTERGDSAVYLCASSPQVKGDYNEQFFGPGTRLTVL.

The chain carries TRBV20-1 and TRBJ2-5; either TRBD1 or TRBD2 may supply D (5 bases each). The CDR3 is made up of 13 amino acids. Trimming cost V 5 bases and J 3 bases, with 13 bases left between them. CDR1 and CDR2 from the germline V gene are DFQATT and SNEGSKA (reference sequence). The CDR3 DNA is TGCAGTGCTGCTGGGACGAGGGAAGAGACCCAGTACTTC. It specifies CSAAGTREETQYF.